This is a list of T cell receptor beta chains from one sample in a study of metastatic and nonmetastatic thyroid tumors. TCRdb recomputed clones from the PCR reads via MiXCR. The sample lists 9,100 or so clones; over 35% were seen once. Sequenced: tumor tissue. The receptors shown here come from a male donor with papillary thyroid cancer or a benign thyroid nodule (not recorded which). Some clones in this sample may be carry-over from other donors' samples. Both conserved end residues are part of each CDR3. A D gene is named only where the DNA matches it firmly. Part of the rows lack a size; the others show once, few, many or a class for expanded clones.

TRBD2 | TRBJ2-7 | . | TRBV11-1 | CASRGWTSGSPYEQYF
. | TRBJ2-7 | . | TRBV12-3/TRBV12-4 | CASSHYEQYF
. | TRBJ1-2 | . | TRBV5-8 | CASSLRAADYGYTF
TRBD1 | TRBJ2-1 | . | TRBV5-1 | CASSSTGDEQFF
. | TRBJ2-2 | . | TRBV20-1 | CSARPRYTGELFF
. | TRBJ2-7 | few | TRBV27 | CASSPADYSYEQYF
. | TRBJ1-2 | . | TRBV5-1 | CASSFKNDGYTF
. | TRBJ1-5 | . | TRBV30 | CAWRIGGIGNQPQHF
. | TRBJ2-2 | . | TRBV30 | CAWSVRTGELFF
. | TRBJ1-1 | few | TRBV12-3/TRBV12-4 | CASSVGMNTEAFF
. | TRBJ1-5 | . | TRBV7-9 | CAGSSQWDQPQHF
. | TRBJ1-5 | . | TRBV5-1 | CASSLLGIDSNQPQHF
. | TRBJ2-1 | . | TRBV10-3 | CAISEFVEETHNEQFF
TRBD1 | TRBJ1-5 | . | TRBV24-1 | CATSDSGLGDSNQPQHF
. | TRBJ2-1 | . | TRBV19 | CASSKRPASYNEQFF
. | TRBJ1-6 | . | TRBV27 | CASSPAAAGASPLHF
. | TRBJ2-7 | few | TRBV28 | CASRSASGTKGYEQYF
TRBD1 | TRBJ1-5 | . | TRBV19 | CASSMVDRGSQPPHF
. | TRBJ2-5 | . | TRBV6-2/TRBV6-3 | CASSYDPNSGQETQYF
. | TRBJ2-2 | . | TRBV18 | CASSPVPGHPGELFF
. | TRBJ2-7 | . | TRBV4-1 | CASSLAGGRYEQYF
. | TRBJ1-2 | few | TRBV6-2/TRBV6-3 | CASTQPGTPYGYTF